One sample yielded the 12 T cell receptor beta chains listed below, sequenced in a study of CD8 T cells in Susac syndrome. Reverse transcription of roughly 0.5 to 1 ug RNA was carried out with random hexamers. Each CDR3 protein gets one entry after TCRdb re-called the immunoSEQ multiplex PCR reads with MiXCR. This table has about 94,000 distinct CDR3 sequences, over 90% appearing once. Sequencing was carried out using CD4+ T cells from PBMCs. The receptors originated from a human donor with Susac syndrome.

The chain recombines TRBV20-1 with TRBJ1-1; no reliable D call. Germline V gives CDR1 DFQATT, CDR2 SNEGSKA (reference sequence). Trimming left V 2 bases short and J 1 base short, with 5 bases between. The CDR3 consists of 12 residues. The CDR3 sequence: CSARTTNTEAFF. CDR3 DNA sequence: TGCAGTGCTAGAACGACGAACACTGAAGCTTTCTTT.

The table lists this clonotype with a count of one. The V gene is TRBV5-1, the J gene TRBJ1-2; D gene uncertain. The length of the CDR3 is 13 residues. The V end was cut by 4 bases, the J end by 5 bases, with 12 bases between. Per the germline V gene, CDR1 is SGHRS and CDR2 is YFSETQ. CDR3 in amino acids: CASSQDRLYGYTF. The CDR3 coding sequence is TGCGCCAGCAGCCAGGACCGCCTGTATGGCTACACCTTC.

The rearrangement uses TRBV27 and TRBJ2-3; perhaps TRBD2 as D (6 bases). The CDR3 is made up of 13 amino acids. Trimming pared 8 bases from V and 6 bases from J, leaving 15 bases between. CDR1 is MNHEY and CDR2 is SMNVEV in the germline V gene (reference sequence). The CDR3 bases are TGTGCCAGCCGGGGACTTTCATGGGATACGCAGTATTTT. Encoded protein: CASRGLSWDTQYF.

This clonotype was detected once. V is TRBV6-1 and J is TRBJ2-1; D call uncertain. V dropped 5 bases and J dropped 7 bases, with 12 bases sitting between them. Germline V lookup: CDR1 MNHNS, CDR2 SASEGT. The CDR3 consists of 13 residues. CDR3 in amino acids: CASSPLTWNEQFF. In nucleotides, the CDR3 is TGTGCCAGCAGTCCCTTAACTTGGAATGAGCAGTTCTTC.

V and J are TRBV5-1 and TRBJ2-3; D is unclear. Trimming removed 5 bases at V and 4 bases at J, with 17 bases between. Germline V CDR1 and CDR2: SGHRS, YFSETQ. The CDR3 length is 15 residues. CDR3 nucleotide sequence: TGCGCCAGCAGTGGAACCTCCAAGTCGGCAGATACGCAGTATTTT. Its protein is CASSGTSKSADTQYF.

This chain joins TRBV30 and TRBJ1-6; maybe TRBD1 (5 bases). The CDR3 covers 13 residues. Germline loops: CDR1 GTSNPN, CDR2 SVGIG (reference sequence). Trimming left V 4 bases short and J 6 bases short, with 10 bases between. CDR3 region: CAWTGDANSPLHF. The CDR3 DNA sequence: TGTGCCTGGACGGGGGACGCTAATTCACCCCTCCACTTT.

The rearrangement uses TRBV7-2 and TRBJ1-3; D unresolved. The CDR3 spans 16 residues. V lost 1 base, J lost 0 bases, and 10 bases lay in between. Germline V gives CDR1 SGHTA, CDR2 FQGNSA. CDR3 residues: CASSLGAGTSGNTIYF. The CDR3 DNA follows: TGTGCCAGCAGCTTAGGGGCCGGAACCTCTGGAAACACCATATATTTT.

This clonotype came up once. This chain uses TRBV29-1 with TRBJ2-5; D uncertain. CDR1 SQVTM and CDR2 ANQGSEA come from the germline V gene. V shed 7 bases and J shed 5 bases, with 11 bases lying between them. The CDR3 sequence is 11 residues long. The CDR3 reads CSAPRGETQYF. The CDR3, as DNA: TGCAGCGCCCCCAGAGGCGAGACCCAGTACTTC.

The genes are TRBV6-5 and TRBJ1-1, with D possibly being TRBD1 (5 bases). The CDR3 is 13 amino acids. V was pared by 6 bases and J by 1 base, with 9 bases between. The germline gives CDR1 MNHEY, CDR2 SVGAGI. The CDR3: CASRKGRNTEAFF. CDR3 coding DNA: TGTGCCAGCAGGAAGGGGAGGAACACTGAAGCTTTCTTT.

The rearrangement joins TRBV6-5 to TRBJ2-2; 8 bases align to TRBD2. Trimming at V came to 7 bases and at J to 7 bases, leaving 2 bases not matched to a gene. The CDR3 is made up of 12 amino acids. Germline V lookup: CDR1 MNHEY, CDR2 SVGAGI. CDR3 DNA sequence: TGTGCCAGCACCCGGGGGGGCGGGGAGCTGTTTTTT. This translates into CASTRGGGELFF.

This chain joins TRBV29-1 and TRBJ1-3; perhaps TRBD1 as D (6 bases). Germline-derived CDR1 and CDR2 are SQVTM and ANQGSEA. The germline V and J ends were trimmed by 7 bases and 4 bases, with 11 bases remaining between them. This CDR3 comprises 12 residues. The CDR3 reads CSGTGNGNTIYF. DNA of the CDR3: TGCAGCGGCACAGGGAACGGAAACACCATATATTTT.

The chain is built from TRBV7-9 and TRBJ2-3; TRBD2 aligns across 8 bases. This CDR3 has 14 amino acids. Germline trimming cut 3 bases from V and 3 bases from J; bases unmatched to any gene: 2. The germline V gene has CDR1 SEHNR and CDR2 FQNEAQ (reference sequence). CDR3 sequence (DNA): TGTGCCAGCAGCTTGAGCGGGGGAACAGATACGCAGTATTTT. It yields the protein CASSLSGGTDTQYF.